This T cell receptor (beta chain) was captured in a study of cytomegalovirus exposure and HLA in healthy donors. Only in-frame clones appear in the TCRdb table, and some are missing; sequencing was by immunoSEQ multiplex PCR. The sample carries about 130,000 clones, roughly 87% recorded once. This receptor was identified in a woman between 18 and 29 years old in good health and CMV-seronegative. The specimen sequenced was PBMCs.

CDR3 protein: CASSPWVPPREQYF. DNA of the CDR3: TGTGCCAGCAGCCCCTGGGTCCCTCCGCGGGAGCAGTACTTC. The chain links TRBV6-6 to TRBJ2-7; no definite D call. The length of the CDR3 is 14 residues. The germline V gene encodes CDR1 MNHNY and CDR2 SVGAGI (reference sequence). V was cut by 6 bases and J by 7 bases, with 19 bases left in between.